Following are 20 T cell receptor beta chains from one sample sequenced in a study of cytomegalovirus exposure and HLA in healthy donors. Produced via immunoSEQ multiplex PCR; TCRdb's table is partial and in-frame only. Found here are 95,000 to 150,000 clones, approximately 90% of them singletons; the top ten hold roughly 6%. Sequenced material: PBMCs. The receptors derive from a woman in her late teens or twenties in good health and CMV-seropositive.

The CDR3 loop is CASSSGTSGVLTYNEQFF. The CDR3 coding sequence is TGTGCCAGTAGTTCCGGGACTAGCGGGGTCCTCACCTACAATGAGCAGTTCTTC. This rearrangement joins TRBV19 to TRBJ2-1, with 13 positions matching TRBD2. CDR1 is LNHDA and CDR2 is SQIVND in the germline V gene (reference sequence). V dropped 5 bases and J dropped 2; count of bases not matched to a gene: 9. CDR3 length equals 18 residues.

This chain links TRBV27 with TRBJ2-1; 8 bases map to TRBD2. CDR3 length: 17 amino acids. The junction had 10 bases not matched to a gene; V was cut back by 4 bases and J by 2 bases. CDR1 MNHEY and CDR2 SMNVEV come from the germline V gene (reference sequence). CDR3 residues: CASSSLSSGNPYNEQFF. The CDR3, as DNA: TGTGCCAGCAGTTCCCTGAGTAGCGGGAATCCCTACAATGAGCAGTTCTTC.

The chain recombines TRBV30 with TRBJ1-1; D unclear. The CDR3 totals 13 residues. Germline assignment: CDR1 GTSNPN and CDR2 SVGIG (reference sequence). Between the trimmed V and J ends, which lost 0 bases and 1 base, there was a span of 6 bases. DNA for the CDR3: TGTGCCTGGAGTGTCCCCCAGAACACTGAAGCTTTCTTT. This encodes CAWSVPQNTEAFF.

This chain links TRBV7-2 with TRBJ1-5; a possible D gene is TRBD1 (6 bases). V shed 3 bases and J shed 6 bases, with 15 bases lying between them. This CDR3 is built from 15 residues. In germline, CDR1 is SGHTA, CDR2 FQGNSA. DNA for the CDR3: TGTGCCAGCAGCTTGGCAGGGGTGGCTGGTCAGCCCCAGCATTTT. Amino acid sequence: CASSLAGVAGQPQHF.

V gene TRBV5-1 combines with J gene TRBJ2-7; D gene unclear. The CDR3 loop spans 15 amino acids. Per the germline V gene, CDR1 is SGHRS and CDR2 is YFSETQ. Trimming left V 0 bases short and J 3 bases short, with 13 bases between. CDR3 nucleotides: TGCGCCAGCAGCTTGGTCGCGTCCTCAGGCTACGAGCAGTACTTC. It codes for CASSLVASSGYEQYF.

This chain uses TRBV15 with TRBJ2-2, with D tentatively TRBD2 (6 bases). The CDR3 runs to 14 residues. Germline CDR1 LNHNV, CDR2 YYDKDF (reference sequence). V was trimmed by 4 bases and J by 6 bases, leaving 12 bases between them. CDR3 loop: CATSILGGAGELFF. The CDR3 DNA sequence: TGTGCCACCAGCATTCTCGGGGGTGCCGGGGAGCTGTTTTTT. The whole variable domain, remainder taken from reference TRBV15 and TRBJ2-2, is DAMVIQNPRYQVTQFGKPVTLSCSQTLNHNVMYWYQQKSSQAPKLLFHYYDKDFNNEADTPDNFQSRRPNTSFCFLDIRSPGLGDTAMYLCATSILGGAGELFFGEGSRLTVL.

The chain employs TRBV2 and TRBJ2-3; TRBD2 agrees at 10 bases. The V and J ends lost 6 bases and 11 bases, in that order; junction bases with no gene match: 26. From germline, CDR1 is SNHLY and CDR2 FYNNEI. The CDR3 sequence is 19 residues long. The CDR3 nucleotides read TGTGCCAGCAGGGGATTGAAGACTGTGGTTAGCGGGAGGTCTCTTAAGCAGTATTTT. Translated: CASRGLKTVVSGRSLKQYF.

This chain connects TRBV2 to TRBJ1-2; 11 nucleotides agree with TRBD1. J lost 5 bases, V lost 1 base, and 0 bases had no gene match. In germline, CDR1 is SNHLY, CDR2 FYNNEI. The CDR3 is made up of 14 amino acids. CDR3 DNA: TGTGCCAGCAGTGAAGGGGACAGGGGGTATGGCTACACCTTC. This encodes CASSEGDRGYGYTF.

V usage is TRBV2 and J usage is TRBJ1-2; 7 bases are shared with TRBD1. CDR1 SNHLY and CDR2 FYNNEI come from the germline V gene. V dropped 3 bases and J dropped 4; count of bases not matched to a gene: 2. This CDR3 spans 13 amino acids. The DNA for the CDR3 is TGTGCCAGCAGTGACAGGGGGTTCTATGGCTACACCTTC. The encoded protein is CASSDRGFYGYTF.

The V and J genes are TRBV11-2 and TRBJ1-1; tentatively, D is TRBD1 (5 bases). This CDR3 spans 13 amino acids. Germline CDR1 reads SGHAT; CDR2 reads FQNNGV. V dropped 2 bases and J dropped 5 bases, with 9 bases sitting between them. The CDR3 DNA follows: TGTGCCAGCAGCTTATCGGGGGGTACTGAAGCTTTCTTT. Residues: CASSLSGGTEAFF.

This chain uses TRBV10-2 with TRBJ2-1, with 12 bases fitting TRBD2. The germline V gene encodes CDR1 WSHSY and CDR2 SAAADI. With 8 bases clipped from V and 8 bases from J, the junction kept 10 bases outside the gene matches. CDR3 length equals 15 residues. The CDR3, as DNA: TGCGCCAGCGCCATGACTAGCGGGGGAGTGGATGAGCAGTTCTTC. Translated: CASAMTSGGVDEQFF.

This clone was seen a handful of times. V gene TRBV2 combines with J gene TRBJ1-2; D is ambiguous. The V end lost 6 bases, the J end lost 3 bases, and 20 bases lay between the germline ends. In germline, CDR1 is SNHLY, CDR2 FYNNEI. This CDR3 spans 16 amino acids. The CDR3: CASSRIGRLGDYGYTF. The CDR3 nucleotides are TGTGCCAGCAGCCGCATTGGACGCCTCGGGGACTATGGCTACACCTTC.

This chain uses TRBV4-2 with TRBJ1-2; D uncertain. The CDR3 length is 18 residues. V lost 0 bases and J lost 2, with 19 bases in between. The V gene's germline CDR1 is LGHNA and CDR2 YNFKEQ. The CDR3 region is CASSQDSHENTANYGYTF. For the CDR3, the DNA is TGTGCCAGCAGCCAAGATTCCCATGAAAATACAGCCAACTATGGCTACACCTTC.

This chain connects TRBV19 to TRBJ2-1; TRBD1 matches at 8 bases. With 7 bases clipped from V and 16 bases from J, the junction kept 3 bases outside the gene matches. The CDR3 runs to 9 residues. Per germline, CDR1 LNHDA and CDR2 SQIVND (reference sequence). The CDR3 loop is CASNRGNFF. Written as DNA, the CDR3 is TGTGCCAGTAACAGGGGGAACTTCTTC.

The rearrangement joins TRBV5-1 to TRBJ1-2, with D hard to call. Trimming removed 0 bases at V and 5 bases at J, with 17 bases between. Germline CDR1 and CDR2: SGHRS and YFSETQ. The CDR3 consists of 16 residues. CDR3 nucleotides: TGCGCCAGCAGCTTGGGGGCGTTGGGAGCGCGGTATGGCTACACCTTC. It codes for CASSLGALGARYGYTF.

The chain couples TRBV18 to TRBJ1-3; 8 bases are a match to TRBD1. With 3 bases clipped from V and 7 bases from J, the junction kept 11 bases outside the gene matches. CDR3 length: 16 amino acids. In germline, CDR1 is KGHSH, CDR2 LQKENI. CDR3: CASSPTGEFRGNTIYF. CDR3 DNA: TGTGCCAGCTCACCGACAGGGGAATTCCGCGGGAACACCATATATTTT.

This chain links TRBV19 with TRBJ1-1, with D uncertain. The CDR3 extends over 13 amino acids. The germline V gene has CDR1 LNHDA and CDR2 SQIVND (reference sequence). Trimming stripped 10 bases from V and 3 bases from J, with 15 bases between. DNA of the CDR3: TGTGCCACGTCTTCTACTTTGGACACTGAAGCTTTCTTT. Its translation is CATSSTLDTEAFF.

The chain links TRBV6-5 to TRBJ2-3; TRBD1 might be the D (8 bases). The ends were cut back, 2 bases at V and 5 bases at J, with 17 bases in the middle. The CDR3 covers 16 residues. CDR1 is MNHEY and CDR2 is SVGAGI in the germline V gene. The CDR3 loop is CASSYGTGGDGDTQYF. The CDR3 region has the DNA TGTGCCAGCAGTTACGGTACAGGGGGGGATGGAGATACGCAGTATTTT.

V and J are TRBV7-3 and TRBJ2-1, with 10 bases identical to TRBD2. With 4 bases clipped from V and 7 bases from J, the junction kept 22 bases outside the gene matches. The CDR3 has 20 residues. Germline assignment: CDR1 SGHTA and CDR2 FQGTGA. The CDR3 DNA is TGTGCCAGCAGCTCTGGTTATTGGGGGCCGGGCCTAGCGGGAGTAAATGAGCAGTTCTTC. This sequence encodes CASSSGYWGPGLAGVNEQFF.

This chain connects TRBV7-2 to TRBJ2-1; 9 nucleotides align to TRBD1. The junction had 9 bases not matched to a gene; V was cut back by 5 bases and J by 7 bases. The CDR3 spans 15 residues. Germline V gene lookup returns CDR1 SGHTA and CDR2 FQGNSA. This CDR3 reads CASSARGDRENEQFF. The CDR3 DNA reads TGTGCCAGCAGCGCCCGAGGGGACAGGGAGAATGAGCAGTTCTTC.